This T cell receptor beta chain was identified during a study of control samples from healthy donors and cancer patients. Some clones are missing from TCRdb's copy, which holds only in-frame ones; the method was immunoSEQ multiplex PCR. The sample lists approximately 90,000 clones; over 80% were seen once. V shed 0 bases, J shed 3 bases, and the junction held 4 bases outside the gene matches. From germline, CDR1 is SGDLS and CDR2 YYNGEE. There are 15 residues in the CDR3. The chain has TRBV9 and TRBJ1-2; 8 positions agree with TRBD1. The source is a man aged 25-45 years in good health. Sample: blood. The CDR3 spells CASSVGMTGDYGYTF. In DNA, the CDR3 is TGTGCCAGCAGCGTAGGAATGACAGGGGACTATGGCTACACCTTC.